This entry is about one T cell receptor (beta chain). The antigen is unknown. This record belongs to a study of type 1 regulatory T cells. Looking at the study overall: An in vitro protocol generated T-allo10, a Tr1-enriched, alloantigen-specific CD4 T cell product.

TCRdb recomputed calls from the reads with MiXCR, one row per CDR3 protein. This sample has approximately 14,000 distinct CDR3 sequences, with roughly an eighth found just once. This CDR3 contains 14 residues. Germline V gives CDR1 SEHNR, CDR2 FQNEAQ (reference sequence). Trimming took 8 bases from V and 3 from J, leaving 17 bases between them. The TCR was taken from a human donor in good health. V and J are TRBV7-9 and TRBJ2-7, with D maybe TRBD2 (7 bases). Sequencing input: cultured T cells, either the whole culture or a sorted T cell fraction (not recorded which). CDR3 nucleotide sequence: TGTGCCAGCGGGGGGGCCCAAAAGCTCTACGAGCAGTACTTC. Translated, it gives CASGGAQKLYEQYF.